This TCR beta chain was captured by sequencing in a study of OX40 agonist ivuxolimab in advanced cancers. The overall study: Patients were dosed with the agonistic anti-OX40 (CD134) antibody ivuxolimab. Administration of intravenous ivuxolimab to patients occurred every 2 weeks at 0.01 to 10 mg/kg.

Assay used: immunoSEQ multiplex PCR; TCRdb lists only in-frame clones, some missing. The sample shows under 150,000 clones, approximately 94% of them seen only once. V lost 2 bases and J 6 bases, leaving 12 bases between the germline ends. The CDR3 loop spans 14 amino acids. In germline, CDR1 is SGHTA, CDR2 FQGTGA. Study-wide results and caveats: With doses of 0.1-3.0 mg/kg, partial responders showed among the lowest clonal expansion. Fewer expanded clones were found on average in CD4+ than in CD8+ T cells.

Of note for this clone: The antigen is undetermined.

The sample in question was CD4+ or CD8+ T cells sorted from blood, obtained in a trial of the OX40 agonist ivuxolimab. The TCR comes from an adult with an advanced solid tumor such as melanoma, head and neck, liver or kidney cancer. The genes are TRBV7-3 and TRBJ2-3; D remains ambiguous. The CDR3 DNA reads as TGTGCCAGCAGCTTAGGCCTAAGTGGGGATACGCAGTATTTT. Translation: CASSLGLSGDTQYF. The full variable domain, completed using reference TRBV7-3 and TRBJ2-3, is GAGVSQTPSNKVTEKGKYVELRCDPISGHTALYWYRQSLGQGPEFLIYFQGTGAADDSGLPNDRFFAVRPEGSVSTLKIQRTERGDSAVYLCASSLGLSGDTQYFGPGTRLTVL.